The 24 T cell receptor beta chains presented below share a single source sample, sequenced in a study of blood T cell repertoires in COVID-19. Repertoires were generated with immunoSEQ multiplex PCR, while TCRdb's copy carries only in-frame clones and drops some. The data show 200,000 to 250,000 clones, 70% to 90% seen once. Sequenced sample: peripheral blood. These receptor sequences come from a woman aged 18-29 years who had recovered from COVID-19.

The rearrangement joins TRBV9 to TRBJ2-3; 9 nucleotides match TRBD2. Trimming cost V 0 bases and J 3 bases; bases outside gene matches: 8. This CDR3 is built from 17 residues. Germline V gene lookup returns CDR1 SGDLS and CDR2 YYNGEE. This chain's CDR3 is CASSVEGSGSWTDTQYF. For the CDR3, the DNA is TGTGCCAGCAGCGTAGAGGGTAGCGGGAGTTGGACAGATACGCAGTATTTT.

This clone was counted once. CDR3 DNA sequence: TGTGCCAGCAGTTACGTTGGGACTAGCGCGCGAAATGAGCAGTTCTTC. Amino acids: CASSYVGTSARNEQFF. V usage is TRBV6-5 and J usage is TRBJ2-1, with 10 bases fitting TRBD2. The germline CDR1 and CDR2 sequences are MNHEY and SVGAGI. V trimming: 2 bases; J trimming: 7 bases; junction bases outside the gene matches: 8. This CDR3 contains 16 residues.

V gene TRBV5-1 combines with J gene TRBJ2-3; D might be TRBD1 (6 bases). CDR1 is SGHRS, CDR2 YFSETQ, per germline. The CDR3 covers 17 residues. V dropped 3 bases and J dropped 0 bases, with 17 bases sitting between them. CDR3 protein: CASSWPPGHGSTDTQYF. CDR3 in DNA: TGCGCCAGCAGCTGGCCTCCGGGACACGGGAGCACAGATACGCAGTATTTT.

The rearrangement joins TRBV28 to TRBJ1-3; no reliable D call. CDR3 size: 11 residues. The V gene's germline CDR1 is MDHEN and CDR2 SYDVKM. Trimming stripped 6 bases from V and 3 bases from J, with 3 bases between. The CDR3 DNA follows: TGTGCCAGCAGATATGGAAACACCATATATTTT. It specifies CASRYGNTIYF.

This clone appeared a single time. The chain links TRBV6-1 to TRBJ1-5; possible D gene TRBD1, 5 bases. CDR3 length equals 15 residues. V lost 2 bases, J lost 6 bases, and 14 bases lay in between. Germline CDR1 reads MNHNS; CDR2 reads SASEGT. DNA for the CDR3: TGTGCCAGCAGTGAACCCCAGGGAAACGGTCAGCCCCAGCATTTT. Protein: CASSEPQGNGQPQHF.

The V and J genes are TRBV7-2 and TRBJ1-1; 8 bases are shared with TRBD1. Per germline, CDR1 SGHTA and CDR2 FQGNSA. The trim removed 2 bases at V and 5 bases at J, leaving 13 bases unmatched. This CDR3 comprises 17 residues. CDR3 region: CASSLIAAGGVGTEAFF. DNA of the CDR3: TGTGCCAGCAGCTTAATTGCGGCAGGGGGCGTGGGTACTGAAGCTTTCTTT.

The count of this clone is one. The chain combines TRBV5-6 with TRBJ2-3, with D perhaps TRBD2 (5 bases). CDR3 size: 14 residues. Germline CDR1 and CDR2: SGHDT and YYEEEE. Trimming stripped 0 bases from V and 4 bases from J, with 9 bases between. DNA for the CDR3: TGTGCCAGCAGCTTGGGAGGGTCCGCAGATACGCAGTATTTT. It specifies CASSLGGSADTQYF.

V gene TRBV19 combines with J gene TRBJ1-4; D is unresolved. The CDR3 consists of 15 residues. Germline V gene sequence: CDR1 LNHDA, CDR2 SQIVND (reference sequence). Trimming left V 5 bases short and J 3 bases short, with 13 bases between. The CDR3 loop is CASSPPGGANEKLFF. CDR3 nucleotide sequence: TGTGCCAGTAGTCCCCCGGGCGGGGCTAATGAAAAACTGTTTTTT.

This sequence joins TRBV27 and TRBJ1-1, with a weak D call TRBD1 (6 bases). This CDR3 is built from 11 residues. Trimming took 11 bases from V and 8 from J, leaving 15 bases between them. Looked up from germline, CDR1 is MNHEY and CDR2 is SMNVEV (reference sequence). CDR3 in DNA: TGTGCCTCGGGCAGGGGACGCGAAGCTTTCTTT. Its protein is CASGRGREAFF.

This chain's CDR3 is CASSAGVWDGELFF. The CDR3 DNA reads as TGTGCCAGCAGTGCCGGGGTGTGGGACGGGGAGCTGTTTTTT. The genes are TRBV2 and TRBJ2-2; D may be TRBD2 (5 bases). V lost 4 bases, J lost 7 bases, and 13 bases lay in between. Per germline, CDR1 SNHLY and CDR2 FYNNEI. This CDR3 region has 14 residues.

This sequence joins TRBV2 and TRBJ2-1, with a weak D call TRBD2 (7 bases). Trimming stripped 8 bases from V and 2 bases from J, with 10 bases between. Germline V CDR1 and CDR2: SNHLY, FYNNEI. There are 13 residues in the CDR3. The CDR3 nucleotides are TGTGCCAGCGACGGGGGGCCCTACAATGAGCAGTTCTTC. Encoded protein: CASDGGPYNEQFF. Filled out from reference TRBV2 and TRBJ2-1, the complete variable domain reads EPEVTQTPSHQVTQMGQEVILRCVPISNHLYFYWYRQILGQKVEFLVSFYNNEISEKSEIFDDQFSVERPDGSNFTLKIRSTKLEDSAMYFCASDGGPYNEQFFGPGTRLTVL.

The chain carries TRBV5-1 and TRBJ1-1; TRBD1 matches at 8 bases. CDR3 size: 16 residues. CDR1 SGHRS and CDR2 YFSETQ come from the germline V gene. J was trimmed by 2 bases and V by 0 bases; bases with no gene match: 6. CDR3 nucleotides: TGCGCCAGCAGCTTGGGTCCAGGGGGCCATAACACTGAAGCTTTCTTT. Its translation is CASSLGPGGHNTEAFF.

V gene TRBV11-3 combines with J gene TRBJ1-1; D remains ambiguous. The CDR3 sequence is 14 residues long. V lost 5 bases and J lost 1, with 11 bases in between. Looked up from germline, CDR1 is SGHNT and CDR2 is YENEEA. As DNA, the CDR3 is TGTGCCAGCAGCCCTGAGCACGCGAACACTGAAGCTTTCTTT. It is translated as CASSPEHANTEAFF.

This sequence joins TRBV14 and TRBJ2-3, with a possible D match to TRBD1 (6 bases). Per germline, CDR1 SGHDN and CDR2 FVKESK. This CDR3 contains 13 residues. Between the trimmed V and J ends, which lost 4 bases and 8 bases, there was a span of 13 bases. In DNA, the CDR3 is TGTGCCAGCAGCCGTACCCAGGGGACTACGCAGTATTTT. Amino acids: CASSRTQGTTQYF.

The chain uses TRBV7-2 and TRBJ2-2, with D tentatively TRBD2 (6 bases). Germline V gene lookup returns CDR1 SGHTA and CDR2 FQGNSA. The V end lost 1 base, the J end lost 7 bases, and 10 bases lay between the germline ends. The length of the CDR3 is 14 residues. The CDR3 sequence: CASSLGRDGGELFF. The DNA of the CDR3 is TGTGCCAGCAGCTTAGGGCGGGATGGCGGGGAGCTGTTTTTT.

This clone was detected only once. The chain couples TRBV6-6 to TRBJ1-1; no firm D call. The CDR3 has 11 amino acids. V was shortened by 8 bases and J by 1 base, with 5 bases between the two germline ends. Germline V gene data show CDR1 as MNHNY and CDR2 as SVGAGI (reference sequence). CDR3 region: CASVRNTEAFF. CDR3 sequence (DNA): TGTGCCAGCGTTAGGAACACTGAAGCTTTCTTT.

V gene TRBV14 combines with J gene TRBJ1-5, with D uncertain. V gave up 0 bases and J gave up 4 bases, with 4 bases separating them. From germline, CDR1 is SGHDN and CDR2 FVKESK. This CDR3 is built from 13 residues. The chain's CDR3 is CASSQDLNQPQHF. CDR3 nucleotides: TGTGCCAGCAGCCAAGATCTAAATCAGCCCCAGCATTTT. Together with reference TRBV14 and TRBJ1-5, the CDR3 gives the full variable domain: EAGVTQFPSHSVIEKGQTVTLRCDPISGHDNLYWYRRVMGKEIKFLLHFVKESKQDESGMPNNRFLAERTGGTYSTLKVQPAELEDSGVYFCASSQDLNQPQHFGDGTRLSIL.

This clone has just a few counts. J is TRBJ2-7 and V is TRBV4-1, with 13 positions matching TRBD2. The V gene's germline CDR1 is MGHRA and CDR2 YSYEKL. The CDR3 has 17 amino acids. Losses at the gene ends were 4 bases for V and 6 bases for J; bases not matched to a gene: 12. CDR3 protein: CASSPLARTSGSGEQYF. CDR3 nucleotides: TGCGCCAGCAGCCCCCTTGCTCGGACTAGCGGGAGTGGCGAGCAGTACTTC.

The chain recombines TRBV27 with TRBJ2-3, with D uncertain. The V end lost 5 bases, the J end lost 0 bases, and 3 bases lay between the germline ends. Germline V lookup: CDR1 MNHEY, CDR2 SMNVEV (reference sequence). The CDR3 length is 12 residues. CDR3 coding DNA: TGTGCCAGCAGTCAGAGCACAGATACGCAGTATTTT. The encoded protein is CASSQSTDTQYF.

The chain couples TRBV7-6 to TRBJ1-1, with 10 bases matching TRBD1. The CDR3 consists of 16 residues. From germline, CDR1 is SGHVS and CDR2 FNYEAQ. The ends lost 5 bases at V and 1 base at J; junction bases unmatched: 7. For the CDR3, the DNA is TGTGCCAGCAGCCGCTCCGGGACAGGGGAGAACACTGAAGCTTTCTTT. Protein sequence: CASSRSGTGENTEAFF. Full variable domain (missing parts from reference TRBV7-6 and TRBJ1-1): GAGVSQSPRYKVTKRGQDVALRCDPISGHVSLYWYRQALGQGPEFLTYFNYEAQQDKSGLPNDRFSAERPEGSISTLTIQRTEQRDSAMYRCASSRSGTGENTEAFFGQGTRLTVV.

The count of this clone is one. The rearrangement uses TRBV4-3 and TRBJ2-7; D is perhaps TRBD2 (5 bases). CDR3 size: 15 residues. From germline, CDR1 is LGHNA and CDR2 YSLEER. V dropped 0 bases and J dropped 3 bases, with 12 bases sitting between them. The CDR3 bases are TGCGCCAGCAGCCAAGATGGGAGCCTGAACTACGAGCAGTACTTC. Its translation is CASSQDGSLNYEQYF.

The chain combines TRBV10-3 with TRBJ2-2; 7 bases map to TRBD2. After removal of 1 base from V and 1 base from J, the junction contained 0 bases not matched to a gene. The CDR3 has 15 residues. Germline CDR1 and CDR2: ENHRY and SYGVKD. The CDR3 sequence is CAISEWGGNTGELFF. CDR3 DNA sequence: TGTGCCATCAGTGAGTGGGGGGGGAACACCGGGGAGCTGTTTTTT.

J is TRBJ1-2 and V is TRBV9; D not resolved. Germline V gene data show CDR1 as SGDLS and CDR2 as YYNGEE. The CDR3 is made up of 13 amino acids. Between the trimmed V and J ends, which lost 0 bases and 1 base, there was a span of 4 bases. The CDR3 DNA reads TGTGCCAGCAGCGTAGGCGATAACTATGGCTACACCTTC. This gives the protein CASSVGDNYGYTF.

This clone was seen more than once but under ten times. The chain joins TRBV5-4 to TRBJ2-1; the match to TRBD2 covers 11 bases. Per the germline V gene, CDR1 is SGHNT and CDR2 is YYREEE (reference sequence). The CDR3 extends over 16 amino acids. The ends lost 2 bases at V and 6 bases at J; junction bases unmatched: 7. CDR3 in amino acids: CASSLALAGVSNEQFF. The CDR3 DNA follows: TGTGCCAGCAGCTTAGCACTAGCGGGAGTAAGCAATGAGCAGTTCTTC. Based on the CDR3 plus reference TRBV5-4 and TRBJ2-1, the full variable domain is ETGVTQSPTHLIKTRGQQVTLRCSSQSGHNTVSWYQQALGQGPQFIFQYYREEENGRGNFPPRFSGLQFPNYSSELNVNALELDDSALYLCASSLALAGVSNEQFFGPGTRLTVL.